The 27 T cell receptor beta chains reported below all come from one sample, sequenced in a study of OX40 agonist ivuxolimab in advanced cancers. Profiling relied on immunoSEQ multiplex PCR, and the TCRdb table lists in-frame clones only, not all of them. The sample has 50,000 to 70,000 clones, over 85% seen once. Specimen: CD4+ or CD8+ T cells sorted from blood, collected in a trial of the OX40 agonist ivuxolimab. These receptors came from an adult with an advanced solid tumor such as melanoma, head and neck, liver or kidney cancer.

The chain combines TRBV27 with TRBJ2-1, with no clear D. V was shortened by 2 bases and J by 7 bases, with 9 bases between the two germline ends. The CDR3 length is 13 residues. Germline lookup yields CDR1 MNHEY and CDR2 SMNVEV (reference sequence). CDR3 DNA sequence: TGTGCCAGCAGTTTAGGGCAGAATAATGAGCAGTTCTTC. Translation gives CASSLGQNNEQFF.

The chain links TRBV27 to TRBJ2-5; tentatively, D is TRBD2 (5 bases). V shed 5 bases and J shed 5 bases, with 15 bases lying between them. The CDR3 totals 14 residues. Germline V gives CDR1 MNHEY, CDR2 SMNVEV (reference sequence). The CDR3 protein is CASSETTRGETQYF. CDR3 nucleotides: TGTGCCAGCAGTGAGACTACCCGTGGGGAGACCCAGTACTTC.

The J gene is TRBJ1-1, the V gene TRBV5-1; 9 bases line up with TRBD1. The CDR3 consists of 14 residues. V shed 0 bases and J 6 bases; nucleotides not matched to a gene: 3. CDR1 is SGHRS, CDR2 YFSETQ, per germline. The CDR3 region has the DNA TGCGCCAGCAGCTTGGACAGGGGGCAGGCTGAAGCTTTCTTT. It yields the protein CASSLDRGQAEAFF. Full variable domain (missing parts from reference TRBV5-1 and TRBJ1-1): KAGVTQTPRYLIKTRGQQVTLSCSPISGHRSVSWYQQTPGQGLQFLFEYFSETQRNKGNFPGRFSGRQFSNSRSEMNVSTLELGDSALYLCASSLDRGQAEAFFGQGTRLTVV.

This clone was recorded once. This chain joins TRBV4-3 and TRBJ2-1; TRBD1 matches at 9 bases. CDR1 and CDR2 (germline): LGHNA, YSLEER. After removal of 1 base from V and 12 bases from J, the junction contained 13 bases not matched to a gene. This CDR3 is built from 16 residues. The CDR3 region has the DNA TGCGCCAGCAGCCAAGCCCGGGACAGGGTTTTTCAGGGGCAGTTCTTC. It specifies CASSQARDRVFQGQFF.

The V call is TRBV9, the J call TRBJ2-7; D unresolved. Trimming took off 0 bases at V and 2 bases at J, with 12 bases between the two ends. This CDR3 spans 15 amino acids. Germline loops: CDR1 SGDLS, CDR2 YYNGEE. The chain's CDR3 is CASSVDPSLAYEQYF. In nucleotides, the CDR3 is TGTGCCAGCAGCGTAGACCCCTCACTTGCCTACGAGCAGTACTTC.

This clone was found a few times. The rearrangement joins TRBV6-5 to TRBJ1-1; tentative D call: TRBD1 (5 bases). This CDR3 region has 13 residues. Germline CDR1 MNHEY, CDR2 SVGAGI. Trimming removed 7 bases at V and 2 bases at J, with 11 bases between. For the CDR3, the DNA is TGTGCCAGCACGAAAGGGGCTAACACTGAAGCTTTCTTT. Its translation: CASTKGANTEAFF.

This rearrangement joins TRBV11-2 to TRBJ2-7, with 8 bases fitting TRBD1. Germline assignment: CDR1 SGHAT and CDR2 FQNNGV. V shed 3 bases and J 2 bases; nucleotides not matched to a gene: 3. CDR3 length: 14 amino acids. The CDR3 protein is CASSFGTGAYEQYF. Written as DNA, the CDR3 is TGTGCCAGCAGCTTTGGGACAGGTGCCTACGAGCAGTACTTC.

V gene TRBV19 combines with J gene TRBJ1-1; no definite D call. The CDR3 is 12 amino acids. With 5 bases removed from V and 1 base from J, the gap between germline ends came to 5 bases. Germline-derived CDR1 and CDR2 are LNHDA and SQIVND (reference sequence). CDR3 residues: CASSSRNTEAFF. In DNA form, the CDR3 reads TGTGCCAGTAGTTCGCGGAACACTGAAGCTTTCTTT. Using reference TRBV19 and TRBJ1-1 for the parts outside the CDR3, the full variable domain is DGGITQSPKYLFRKEGQNVTLSCEQNLNHDAMYWYRQDPGQGLRLIYYSQIVNDFQKGDIAEGYSVSREKKESFPLTVTSAQKNPTAFYLCASSSRNTEAFFGQGTRLTVV.

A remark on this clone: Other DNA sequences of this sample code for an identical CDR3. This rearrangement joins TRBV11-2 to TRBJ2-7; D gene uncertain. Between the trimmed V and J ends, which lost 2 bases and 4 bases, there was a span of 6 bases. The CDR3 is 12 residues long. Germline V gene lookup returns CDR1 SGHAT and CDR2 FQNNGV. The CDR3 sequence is CASSLSPYEQYF. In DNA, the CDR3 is TGTGCCAGCAGCTTAAGTCCTTACGAGCAGTACTTC.

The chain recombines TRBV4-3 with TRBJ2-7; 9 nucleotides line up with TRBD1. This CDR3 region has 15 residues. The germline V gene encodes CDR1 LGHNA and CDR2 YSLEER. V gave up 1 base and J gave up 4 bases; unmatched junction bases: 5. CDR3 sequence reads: CASSQADRGDYEQYF. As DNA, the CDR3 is TGCGCCAGCAGCCAAGCGGACAGGGGAGATTACGAGCAGTACTTC.

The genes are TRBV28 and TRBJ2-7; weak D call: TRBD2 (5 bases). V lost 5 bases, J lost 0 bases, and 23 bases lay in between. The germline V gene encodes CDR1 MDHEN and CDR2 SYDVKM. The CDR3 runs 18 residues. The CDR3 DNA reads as TGTGCCAGCAGTGCCCGCCTCCTCACTAGGATAATCTCCTACGAGCAGTACTTC. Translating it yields CASSARLLTRIISYEQYF.

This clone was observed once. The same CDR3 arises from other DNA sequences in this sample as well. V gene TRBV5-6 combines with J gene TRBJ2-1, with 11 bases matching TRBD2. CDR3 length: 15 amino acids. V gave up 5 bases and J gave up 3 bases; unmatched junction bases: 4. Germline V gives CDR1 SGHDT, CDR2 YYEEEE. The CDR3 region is CASSSGLAGYNEQFF. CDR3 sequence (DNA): TGTGCCAGCAGTTCCGGACTAGCGGGCTACAATGAGCAGTTCTTC.

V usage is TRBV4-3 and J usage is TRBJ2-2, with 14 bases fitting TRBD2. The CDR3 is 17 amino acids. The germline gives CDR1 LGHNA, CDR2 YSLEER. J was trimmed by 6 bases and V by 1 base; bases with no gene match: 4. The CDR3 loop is CASSQGRGLAGAGELFF. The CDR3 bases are TGCGCCAGCAGCCAAGGGCGGGGACTAGCGGGAGCCGGGGAGCTGTTTTTT.

The CDR3 sequence is CAPAPQVPPEVSNQPQHF. The CDR3 coding sequence is TGTGCTCCTGCTCCACAAGTTCCTCCGGAGGTTAGCAATCAGCCCCAGCATTTT. The chain links TRBV19 to TRBJ1-5, with no clear D. Germline V gene lookup returns CDR1 LNHDA and CDR2 SQIVND (reference sequence). This CDR3 spans 18 amino acids.

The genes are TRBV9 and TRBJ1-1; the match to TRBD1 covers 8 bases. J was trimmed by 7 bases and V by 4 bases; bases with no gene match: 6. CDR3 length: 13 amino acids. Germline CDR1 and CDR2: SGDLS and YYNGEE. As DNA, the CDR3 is TGTGCCAGCAGCCCGACAGGGGAGGGTGAAGCTTTCTTT. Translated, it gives CASSPTGEGEAFF.

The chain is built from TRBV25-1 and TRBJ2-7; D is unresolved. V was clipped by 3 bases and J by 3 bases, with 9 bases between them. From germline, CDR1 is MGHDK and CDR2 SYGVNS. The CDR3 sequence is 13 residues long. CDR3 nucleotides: TGTGCCAGCAGTGACGGGCCGAGCTACGAGCAGTACTTC. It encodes CASSDGPSYEQYF.

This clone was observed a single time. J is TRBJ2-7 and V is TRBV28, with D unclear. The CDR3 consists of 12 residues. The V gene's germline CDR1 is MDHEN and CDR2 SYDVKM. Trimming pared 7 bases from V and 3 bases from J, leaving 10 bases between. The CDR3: CASNELGYEQYF. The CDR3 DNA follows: TGTGCCAGCAATGAGTTGGGCTACGAGCAGTACTTC.

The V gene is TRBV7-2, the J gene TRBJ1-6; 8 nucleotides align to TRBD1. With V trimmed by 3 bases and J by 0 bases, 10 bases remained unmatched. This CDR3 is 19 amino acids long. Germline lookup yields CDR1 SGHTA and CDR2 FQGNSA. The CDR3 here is CASSFAGTGLSSYNSPLHF. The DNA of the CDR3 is TGTGCCAGCAGCTTCGCCGGGACAGGCCTAAGCTCCTATAATTCACCCCTCCACTTT. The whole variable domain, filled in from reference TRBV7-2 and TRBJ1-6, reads GAGVSQSPSNKVTEKGKDVELRCDPISGHTALYWYRQSLGQGLEFLIYFQGNSAPDKSGLPSDRFSAERTGGSVSTLTIQRTQQEDSAVYLCASSFAGTGLSSYNSPLHFGNGTRLTVT.

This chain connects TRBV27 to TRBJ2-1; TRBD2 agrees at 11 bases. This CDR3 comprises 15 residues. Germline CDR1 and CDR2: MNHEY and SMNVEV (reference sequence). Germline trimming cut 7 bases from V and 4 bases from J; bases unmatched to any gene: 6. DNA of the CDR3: TGTGCCAGCATACCCGGGACTAGCGGATACAATGAGCAGTTCTTC. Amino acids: CASIPGTSGYNEQFF.

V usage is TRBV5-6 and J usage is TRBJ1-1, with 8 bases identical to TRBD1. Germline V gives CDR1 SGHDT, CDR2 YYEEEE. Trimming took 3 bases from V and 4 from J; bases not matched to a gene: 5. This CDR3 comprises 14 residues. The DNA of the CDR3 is TGTGCCAGCAGCTGGGACAGGAGTCGCACTGAAGCTTTCTTT. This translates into CASSWDRSRTEAFF. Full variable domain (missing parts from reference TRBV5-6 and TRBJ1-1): DAGVTQSPTHLIKTRGQQVTLRCSPKSGHDTVSWYQQALGQGPQFIFQYYEEEERQRGNFPDRFSGHQFPNYSSELNVNALLLGDSALYLCASSWDRSRTEAFFGQGTRLTVV.

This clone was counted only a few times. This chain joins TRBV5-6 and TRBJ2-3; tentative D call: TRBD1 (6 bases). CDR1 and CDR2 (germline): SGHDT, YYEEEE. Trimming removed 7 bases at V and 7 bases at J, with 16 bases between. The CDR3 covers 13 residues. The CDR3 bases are TGTGCCAGCGACCAGGGGATGGGGAATACGCAGTATTTT. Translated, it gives CASDQGMGNTQYF.

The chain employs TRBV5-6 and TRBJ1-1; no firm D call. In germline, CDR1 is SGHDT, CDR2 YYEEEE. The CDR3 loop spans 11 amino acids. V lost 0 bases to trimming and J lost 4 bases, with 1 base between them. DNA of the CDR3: TGTGCCAGCAGCTTGGGCACTGAAGCTTTCTTT. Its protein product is CASSLGTEAFF.

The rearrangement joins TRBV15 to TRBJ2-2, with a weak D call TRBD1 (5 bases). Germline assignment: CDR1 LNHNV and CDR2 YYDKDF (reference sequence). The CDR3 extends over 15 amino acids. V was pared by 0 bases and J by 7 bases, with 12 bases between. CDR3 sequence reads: CATSRDQGRNGELFF. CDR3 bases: TGTGCCACCAGCAGAGACCAGGGTAGGAACGGGGAGCTGTTTTTT.

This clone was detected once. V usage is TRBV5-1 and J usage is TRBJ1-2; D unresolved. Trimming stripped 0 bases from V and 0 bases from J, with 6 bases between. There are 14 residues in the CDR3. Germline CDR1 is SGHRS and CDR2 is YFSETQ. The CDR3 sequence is CASSLAETNYGYTF. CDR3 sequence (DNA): TGCGCCAGCAGCTTGGCGGAGACTAACTATGGCTACACCTTC.

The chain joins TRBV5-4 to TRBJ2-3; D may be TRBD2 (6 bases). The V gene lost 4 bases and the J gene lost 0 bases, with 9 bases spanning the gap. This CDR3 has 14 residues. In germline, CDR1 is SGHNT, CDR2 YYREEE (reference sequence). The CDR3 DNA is TGTGCCAGCAGCACAGCGGGCAGCACAGATACGCAGTATTTT. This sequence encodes CASSTAGSTDTQYF.

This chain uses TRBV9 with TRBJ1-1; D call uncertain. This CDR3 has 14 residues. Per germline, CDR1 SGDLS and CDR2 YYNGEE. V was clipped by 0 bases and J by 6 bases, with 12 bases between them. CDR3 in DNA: TGTGCCAGCAGCGTAGGTCCAGGAGGCCCTGAAGCTTTCTTT. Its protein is CASSVGPGGPEAFF.

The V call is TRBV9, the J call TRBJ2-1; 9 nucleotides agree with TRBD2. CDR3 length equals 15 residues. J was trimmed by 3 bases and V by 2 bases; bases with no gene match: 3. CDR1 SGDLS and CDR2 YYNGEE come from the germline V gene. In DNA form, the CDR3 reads TGTGCCAGCAGCGTCACTAGCGGGTACTACAATGAGCAGTTCTTC. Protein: CASSVTSGYYNEQFF.